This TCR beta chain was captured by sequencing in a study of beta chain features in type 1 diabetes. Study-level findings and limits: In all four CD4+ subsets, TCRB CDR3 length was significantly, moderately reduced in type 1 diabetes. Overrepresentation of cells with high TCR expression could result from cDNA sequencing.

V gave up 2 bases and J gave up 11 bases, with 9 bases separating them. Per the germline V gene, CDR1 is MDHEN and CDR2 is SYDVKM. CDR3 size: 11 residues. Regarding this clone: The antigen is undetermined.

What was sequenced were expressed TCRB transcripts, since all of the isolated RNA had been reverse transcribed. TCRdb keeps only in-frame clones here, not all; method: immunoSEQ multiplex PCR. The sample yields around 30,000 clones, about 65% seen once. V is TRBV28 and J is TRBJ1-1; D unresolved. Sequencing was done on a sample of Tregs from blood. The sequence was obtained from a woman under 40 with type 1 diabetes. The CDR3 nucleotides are TGTGCCAGCAGTTTAGGTGGAGCGGCTTTCTTT. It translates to CASSLGGAAFF. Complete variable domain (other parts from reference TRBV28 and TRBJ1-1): DVKVTQSSRYLVKRTGEKVFLECVQDMDHENMFWYRQDPGLGLRLIYFSYDVKMKEKGDIPEGYSVSREKKERFSLILESASTNQTSMYLCASSLGGAAFFGQGTRLTVV.